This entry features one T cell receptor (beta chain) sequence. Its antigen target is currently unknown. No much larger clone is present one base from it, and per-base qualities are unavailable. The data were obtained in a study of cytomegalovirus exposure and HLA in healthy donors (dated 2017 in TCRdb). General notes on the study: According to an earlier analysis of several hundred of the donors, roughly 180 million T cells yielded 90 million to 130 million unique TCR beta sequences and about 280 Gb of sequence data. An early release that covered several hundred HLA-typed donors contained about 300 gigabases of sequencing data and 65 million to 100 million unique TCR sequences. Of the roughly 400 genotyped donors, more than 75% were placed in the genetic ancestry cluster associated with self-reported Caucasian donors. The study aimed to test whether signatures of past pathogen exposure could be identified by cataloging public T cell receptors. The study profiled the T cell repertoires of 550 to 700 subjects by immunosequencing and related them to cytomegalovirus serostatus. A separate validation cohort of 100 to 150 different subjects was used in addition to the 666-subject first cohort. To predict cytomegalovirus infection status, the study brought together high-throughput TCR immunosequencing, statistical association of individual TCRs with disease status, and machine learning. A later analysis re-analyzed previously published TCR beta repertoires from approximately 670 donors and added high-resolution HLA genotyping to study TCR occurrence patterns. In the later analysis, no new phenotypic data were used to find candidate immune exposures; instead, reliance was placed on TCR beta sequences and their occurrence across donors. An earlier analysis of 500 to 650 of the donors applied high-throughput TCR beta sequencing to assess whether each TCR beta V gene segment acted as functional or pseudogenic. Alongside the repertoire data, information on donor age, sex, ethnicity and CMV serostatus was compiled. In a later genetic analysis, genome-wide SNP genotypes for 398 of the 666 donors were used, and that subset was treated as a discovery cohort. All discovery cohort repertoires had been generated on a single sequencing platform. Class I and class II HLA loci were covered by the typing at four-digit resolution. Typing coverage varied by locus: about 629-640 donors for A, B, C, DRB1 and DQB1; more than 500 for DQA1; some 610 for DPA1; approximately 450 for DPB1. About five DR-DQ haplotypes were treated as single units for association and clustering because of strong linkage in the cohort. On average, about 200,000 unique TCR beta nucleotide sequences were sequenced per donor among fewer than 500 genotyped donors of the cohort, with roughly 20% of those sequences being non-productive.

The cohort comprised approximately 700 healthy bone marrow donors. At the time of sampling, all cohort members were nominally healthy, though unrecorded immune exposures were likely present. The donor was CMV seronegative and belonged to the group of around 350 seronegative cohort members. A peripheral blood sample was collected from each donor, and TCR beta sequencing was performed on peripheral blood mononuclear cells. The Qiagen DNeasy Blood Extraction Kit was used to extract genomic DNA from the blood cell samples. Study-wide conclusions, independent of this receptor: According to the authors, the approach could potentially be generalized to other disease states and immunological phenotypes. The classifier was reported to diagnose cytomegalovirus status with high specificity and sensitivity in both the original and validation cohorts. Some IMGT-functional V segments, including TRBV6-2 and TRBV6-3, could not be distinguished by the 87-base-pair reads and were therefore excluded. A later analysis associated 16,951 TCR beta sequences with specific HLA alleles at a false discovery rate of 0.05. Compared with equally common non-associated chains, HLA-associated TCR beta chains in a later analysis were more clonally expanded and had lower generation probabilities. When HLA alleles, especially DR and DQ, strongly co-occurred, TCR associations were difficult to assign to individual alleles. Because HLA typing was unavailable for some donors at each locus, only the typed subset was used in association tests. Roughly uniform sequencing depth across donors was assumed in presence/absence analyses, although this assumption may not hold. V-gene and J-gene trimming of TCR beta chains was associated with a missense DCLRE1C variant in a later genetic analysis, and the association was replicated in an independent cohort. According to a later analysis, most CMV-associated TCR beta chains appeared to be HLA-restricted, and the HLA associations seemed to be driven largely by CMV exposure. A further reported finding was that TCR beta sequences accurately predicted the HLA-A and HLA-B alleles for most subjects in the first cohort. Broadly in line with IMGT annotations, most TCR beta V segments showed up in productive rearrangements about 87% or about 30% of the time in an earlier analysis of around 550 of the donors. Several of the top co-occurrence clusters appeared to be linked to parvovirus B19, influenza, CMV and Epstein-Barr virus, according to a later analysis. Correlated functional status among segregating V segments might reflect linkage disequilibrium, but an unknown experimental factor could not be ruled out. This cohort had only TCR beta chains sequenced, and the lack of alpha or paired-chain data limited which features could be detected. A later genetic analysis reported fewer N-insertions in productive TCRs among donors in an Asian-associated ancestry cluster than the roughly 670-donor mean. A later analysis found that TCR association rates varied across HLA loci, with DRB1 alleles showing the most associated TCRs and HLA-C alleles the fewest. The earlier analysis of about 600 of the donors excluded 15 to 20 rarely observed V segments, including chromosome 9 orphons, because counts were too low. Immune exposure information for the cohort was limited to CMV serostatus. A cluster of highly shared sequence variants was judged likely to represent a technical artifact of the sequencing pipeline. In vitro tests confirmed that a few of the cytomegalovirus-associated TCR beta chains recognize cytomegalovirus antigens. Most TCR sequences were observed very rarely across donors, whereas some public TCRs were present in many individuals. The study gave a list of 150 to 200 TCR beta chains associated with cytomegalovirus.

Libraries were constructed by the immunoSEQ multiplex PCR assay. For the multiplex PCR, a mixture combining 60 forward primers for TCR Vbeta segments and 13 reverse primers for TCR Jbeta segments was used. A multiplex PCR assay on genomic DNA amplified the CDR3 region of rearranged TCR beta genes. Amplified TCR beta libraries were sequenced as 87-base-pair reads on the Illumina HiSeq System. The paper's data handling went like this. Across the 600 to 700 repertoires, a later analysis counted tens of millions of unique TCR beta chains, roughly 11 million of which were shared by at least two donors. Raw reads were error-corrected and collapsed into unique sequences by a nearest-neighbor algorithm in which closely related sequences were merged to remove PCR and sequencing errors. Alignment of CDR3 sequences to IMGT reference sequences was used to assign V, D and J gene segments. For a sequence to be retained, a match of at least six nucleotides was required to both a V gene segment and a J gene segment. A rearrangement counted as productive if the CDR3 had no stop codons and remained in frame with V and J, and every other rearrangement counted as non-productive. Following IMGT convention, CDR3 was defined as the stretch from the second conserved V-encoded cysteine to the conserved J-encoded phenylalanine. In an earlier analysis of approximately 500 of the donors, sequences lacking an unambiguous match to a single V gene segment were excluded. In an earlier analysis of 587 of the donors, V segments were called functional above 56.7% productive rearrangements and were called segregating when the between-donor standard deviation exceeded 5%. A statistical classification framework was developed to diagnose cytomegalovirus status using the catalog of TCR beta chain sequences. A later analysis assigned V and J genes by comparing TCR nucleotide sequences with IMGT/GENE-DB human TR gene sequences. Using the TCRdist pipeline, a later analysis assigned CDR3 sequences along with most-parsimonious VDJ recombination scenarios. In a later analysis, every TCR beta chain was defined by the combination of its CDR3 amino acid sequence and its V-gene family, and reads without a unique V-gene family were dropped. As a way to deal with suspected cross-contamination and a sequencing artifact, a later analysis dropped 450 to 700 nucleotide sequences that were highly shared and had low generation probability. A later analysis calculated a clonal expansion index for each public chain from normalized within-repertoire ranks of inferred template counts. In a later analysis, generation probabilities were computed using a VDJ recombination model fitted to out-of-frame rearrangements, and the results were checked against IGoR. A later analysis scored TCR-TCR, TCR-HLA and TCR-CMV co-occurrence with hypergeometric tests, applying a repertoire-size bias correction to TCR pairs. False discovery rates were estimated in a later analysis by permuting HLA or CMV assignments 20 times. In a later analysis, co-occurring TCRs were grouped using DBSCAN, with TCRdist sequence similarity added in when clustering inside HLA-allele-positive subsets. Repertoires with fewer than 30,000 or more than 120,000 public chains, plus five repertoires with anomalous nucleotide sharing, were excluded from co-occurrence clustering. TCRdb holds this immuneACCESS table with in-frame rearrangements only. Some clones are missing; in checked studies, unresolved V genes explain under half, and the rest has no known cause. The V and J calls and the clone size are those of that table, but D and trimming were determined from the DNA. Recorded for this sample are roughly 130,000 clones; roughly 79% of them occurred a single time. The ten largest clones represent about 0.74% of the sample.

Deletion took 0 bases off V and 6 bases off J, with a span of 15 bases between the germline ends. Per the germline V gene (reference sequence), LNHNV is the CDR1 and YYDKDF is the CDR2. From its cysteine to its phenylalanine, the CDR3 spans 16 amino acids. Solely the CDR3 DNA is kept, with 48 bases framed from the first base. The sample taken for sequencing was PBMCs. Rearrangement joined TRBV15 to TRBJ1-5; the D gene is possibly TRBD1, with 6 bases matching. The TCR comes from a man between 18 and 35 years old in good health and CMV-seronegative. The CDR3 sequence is CATSRENPRGVQPQHF. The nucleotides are TGTGCCACCAGCAGAGAAAACCCCAGGGGAGTTCAGCCCCAGCATTTT. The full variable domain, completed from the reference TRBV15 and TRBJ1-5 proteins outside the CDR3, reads DAMVIQNPRYQVTQFGKPVTLSCSQTLNHNVMYWYQQKSSQAPKLLFHYYDKDFNNEADTPDNFQSRRPNTSFCFLDIRSPGLGDTAMYLCATSRENPRGVQPQHFGDGTRLSIL.